Listed here are 26 T cell receptor beta chains from one sample, sequenced in a study of T cells after yellow fever vaccination. TCRdb reanalysed the 5' RACE reads using MiXCR and keeps one entry per CDR3 protein. This sample carries 500,000 to 650,000 distinct CDR3 sequences, around a sixth of them seen once, and the ten largest clones take 17%. Specimen: PBMCs, collected 4 to 5 days after the first yellow fever vaccination. These receptors originate from a young man who received the YFV17D yellow fever vaccine.

This chain links TRBV7-2 with TRBJ1-1; D is unclear. CDR3 length equals 15 residues. Germline-derived CDR1 and CDR2 are SGHTA and FQGNSA. V shed 3 bases and J shed 0 bases, with 11 bases lying between them. In nucleotides, the CDR3 is TGTGCCAGCAGCTTCGACGTGACACTGAACACTGAAGCTTTCTTT. Its protein product is CASSFDVTLNTEAFF.

This clonotype turned up a few times. The V and J genes are TRBV12-3 or TRBV12-4 and TRBJ2-5; D is unresolved. The CDR3 totals 13 residues. V was shortened by 6 bases and J by 4 bases, with 12 bases between the two germline ends. The CDR3 nucleotides are TGTGCCAGCAGCGTCGCCCGAACAGAGACCCAGTACTTC. Its translation: CASSVARTETQYF.

This clonotype was counted a few times. V gene TRBV24-1 combines with J gene TRBJ2-2; 7 nucleotides agree with TRBD1. CDR1 and CDR2 (germline): KGHDR, SFDVKD. V lost 3 bases, J lost 5 bases, and 2 bases stayed unmatched. CDR3 length: 14 residues. The CDR3 is CATSDIQGTGELFF. Written as DNA, the CDR3 is TGTGCCACCAGTGATATACAGGGGACCGGGGAGCTGTTTTTT.

The gene calls are TRBV7-8 and TRBJ2-7, with D perhaps being TRBD1 or TRBD2 (5 bases each). Germline CDR1 and CDR2: SGHVS and FQNEAQ. This CDR3 is built from 15 residues. Trimming took off 5 bases at V and 1 base at J, with 15 bases between the two ends. This CDR3 is CASSPHRDRSYEQYF. For the CDR3, the DNA is TGTGCCAGCAGCCCGCACCGGGACCGATCCTACGAGCAGTACTTC.

In its sample, this clonotype was seen many times. This sequence joins TRBV21-1 and TRBJ2-7; the DNA was not compared with TRBD1, the D call given in the table. TRBV21-1 is described as a pseudogene. This CDR3 is 14 amino acids long. The CDR3: CASSNRDRSYEQYV. The CDR3 nucleotides read TGTGCCAGCAGCAACCGGGACAGGTCCTACGAGCAGTACGTC.

This clonotype showed up just a few times. This chain uses TRBV14 with TRBJ1-2; possible D gene TRBD1, 5 bases. The ends were cut back, 2 bases at V and 2 bases at J, with 9 bases in the middle. CDR1 is SGHDN and CDR2 is FVKESK in the germline V gene. CDR3 size: 14 residues. CDR3 in amino acids: CASSQLGTNYGYTF. Written as DNA, the CDR3 is TGTGCCAGCAGCCAACTCGGGACCAACTATGGCTACACCTTC.

The chain has TRBV6-2 or TRBV6-3 and TRBJ2-1; D may correspond to TRBD1 or TRBD2 (6 bases each). Germline V gene data show CDR1 as MNHEY and CDR2 as SVGEGT. This CDR3 spans 18 amino acids. Trimming removed 5 bases from V and 2 bases from J, with 22 bases in between. The CDR3 bases are TGTGCCAGCAGTAAAATTTTAGCGGCTCAGGGGCCCTACAATGAGCAGTTCTTC. This translates into CASSKILAAQGPYNEQFF.

The CDR3 nucleotides are TGCAGCGTTGAAGAGGGGGCCCGAGAGACCCAGTACTTC. It yields the protein CSVEEGARETQYF. J is TRBJ2-5 and V is TRBV29-1, with D perhaps TRBD1 (6 bases). This CDR3 comprises 13 residues. The V gene's germline CDR1 is SQVTM and CDR2 ANQGSEA. V shed 0 bases and J shed 4 bases, with 9 bases lying between them.

The CDR3 nucleotides are TGTGCCAGCGGCCGGGACAGGGCCACAGATACGCAGTATTTT. This translates into CASGRDRATDTQYF. V gene TRBV7-2 combines with J gene TRBJ2-3; TRBD1 aligns across 9 bases. Germline loops: CDR1 SGHTA, CDR2 FQGNSA. V lost 8 bases to trimming and J lost 2 bases; unmatched junction nucleotides: 5. CDR3 length equals 14 residues. The full variable domain, with the rest looked up from reference TRBV7-2 and TRBJ2-3, is GAGVSQSPSNKVTEKGKDVELRCDPISGHTALYWYRQSLGQGLEFLIYFQGNSAPDKSGLPSDRFSAERTGGSVSTLTIQRTQQEDSAVYLCASGRDRATDTQYFGPGTRLTVL.

The V gene is TRBV6-1, the J gene TRBJ2-3, with 10 bases identical to TRBD2. CDR1 MNHNS and CDR2 SASEGT come from the germline V gene. V dropped 5 bases and J dropped 5; count of bases not matched to a gene: 10. There are 16 residues in the CDR3. The DNA of the CDR3 is TGTGCCAGCAGTACCTCAGCGGGGGGGCCCGGAGATACGCAGTATTTT. This translates into CASSTSAGGPGDTQYF.

The chain links TRBV7-2 to TRBJ2-7; D is possibly TRBD1 (6 bases). The CDR3 has 14 amino acids. Germline V gives CDR1 SGHTA, CDR2 FQGNSA. Trimming shortened V by 5 bases and J by 4 bases, and 15 bases separated the two germline ends. The CDR3: CASSVGTPLYEQYF. CDR3 DNA sequence: TGTGCCAGCAGCGTCGGGACACCCTTATACGAGCAGTACTTC.

The rearrangement links TRBV21-1 to TRBJ2-7. TRBV21-1 represents a pseudogene. The CDR3 is 15 amino acids. For the CDR3, the DNA is TGTGCCAGCAGCGAACGAGTGGACCTAAGCTACGAGCAGTACGTC. Translating it yields CASSERVDLSYEQYV.

The V gene is TRBV6-2 or TRBV6-3, the J gene TRBJ1-1, with D possibly being TRBD1 (5 bases). The CDR3 has 12 amino acids. CDR1 is MNHEY and CDR2 is SVGEGT in the germline V gene. V lost 5 bases, J lost 7 bases, and 11 bases lay in between. The chain's CDR3 is CASSPGYLEAFF. As DNA, the CDR3 is TGTGCCAGCAGTCCAGGGTATCTTGAAGCTTTCTTT.

This clonotype was seen more than once but under ten times. This chain uses TRBV5-1 with TRBJ1-2; TRBD1 is a possible D gene (5 bases). Germline V gene sequence: CDR1 SGHRS, CDR2 YFSETQ. The CDR3 is 14 amino acids. V lost 4 bases and J lost 4, with 14 bases in between. CDR3 in DNA: TGCGCCAGCAGCCCAAGCGGGGCTGCCTATGGCTACACCTTC. It translates to CASSPSGAAYGYTF.

The chain couples TRBV12-3 or TRBV12-4 to TRBJ2-1, with TRBD1 matching 8 bases. The ends lost 5 bases at V and 8 bases at J; junction bases unmatched: 14. This CDR3 comprises 16 residues. The CDR3 region is CASSPRDRQYHHEQFF. CDR3 DNA: TGTGCCAGCAGTCCTCGGGACAGGCAGTACCATCATGAGCAGTTCTTC.

The CDR3 reads CASSGLGALDTQYF. The CDR3 bases are TGTGCCAGCAGCGGCCTGGGGGCGTTAGATACGCAGTATTTT. The rearrangement joins TRBV9 to TRBJ2-3, with D perhaps matching TRBD1 (6 bases). The V and J ends lost 3 bases and 5 bases respectively, with 13 bases between them. The CDR3 runs to 14 residues. Looked up from germline, CDR1 is SGDLS and CDR2 is YYNGEE.

This clonotype appeared many times. The chain has TRBV29-1 and TRBJ1-3; D remains unclear. V lost 4 bases and J 2 bases, leaving 12 bases between the germline ends. The CDR3 spans 14 residues. Germline V gene lookup returns CDR1 SQVTM and CDR2 ANQGSEA. The CDR3 coding sequence is TGCAGCGTTGTCCCGAGAAGCGCTGGAAACACCATATATTTT. Its translation: CSVVPRSAGNTIYF.

The CDR3 region has the DNA TGCGCCAGCAGCCAAGATCGGGGGTACAGGGTAGGAAATGAGCAGTTCTTC. It translates to CASSQDRGYRVGNEQFF. The rearrangement joins TRBV4-3 to TRBJ2-1; D might be TRBD1 or TRBD2, each matching 6 bases. Germline V gives CDR1 LGHNA, CDR2 YSLEER. The V end was cut by 0 bases, the J end by 7 bases, with 19 bases between. The CDR3 consists of 17 residues.

This clonotype was counted only a few times. The rearrangement joins TRBV19 to TRBJ1-1, with 9 bases identical to TRBD1. This CDR3 is built from 13 residues. The J segment lost 6 bases and the V segment lost 6 bases, leaving 5 bases of the junction unmatched. From germline, CDR1 is LNHDA and CDR2 SQIVND (reference sequence). CDR3 DNA: TGTGCCAGTAGGAGGGGACAGGGCTCTGAAGCTTTCTTT. Translation: CASRRGQGSEAFF.

The CDR3 here is CATSSFVLGETQYF. For the CDR3, the DNA is TGTGCCACCAGCAGCTTTGTGTTGGGAGAGACCCAGTACTTC. This sequence joins TRBV15 and TRBJ2-5; D remains unclear. Germline V gene data show CDR1 as LNHNV and CDR2 as YYDKDF (reference sequence). Trimming cost V 3 bases and J 4 bases, with 12 bases left between them. This CDR3 has 14 residues.

This clonotype was seen only a few times. The rearrangement uses TRBV19 and TRBJ2-3, with TRBD1 as a possible D gene (5 bases). Germline assignment: CDR1 LNHDA and CDR2 SQIVND (reference sequence). V was trimmed by 4 bases and J by 3 bases, leaving 11 bases between them. This CDR3 has 14 amino acids. CDR3 sequence (DNA): TGTGCCAGTAGTACCGGACAATTTACAGATACGCAGTATTTT. Its protein product is CASSTGQFTDTQYF.

This clonotype was seen only a few times. This chain uses TRBV12-3 or TRBV12-4 with TRBJ2-1, with 12 nucleotides matching TRBD2. The trim removed 5 bases at V and 0 bases at J, leaving 5 bases unmatched. The CDR3 covers 17 residues. The CDR3 here is CASSASGGGYSYNEQFF. In nucleotides, the CDR3 is TGTGCCAGCAGTGCTAGCGGGGGGGGGTACTCCTACAATGAGCAGTTCTTC.

The V and J genes are TRBV12-3 or TRBV12-4 and TRBJ2-7; D ambiguous. The CDR3 spans 15 residues. The V end lost 1 base, the J end lost 2 bases, and 12 bases lay between the germline ends. CDR3 DNA: TGTGCCAGCAGTTTAGGGGTGACCCACCCCTACGAGCAGTACGTC. Encoded protein: CASSLGVTHPYEQYV.

This clonotype has more than one count but fewer than ten. CDR3 DNA: TGTGCCAGCAGCCAAGAGTTTTTTGCTAGCGGGGTTCAGAACCGCATAAAGCAGTTCTTC. Amino acid sequence: CASSQEFFASGVQNRIKQFF. The chain carries TRBV3-1 and TRBJ2-1; TRBD2 matches at 9 bases. Trimming at V came to 0 bases and at J to 11 bases, leaving 23 bases not matched to a gene. This CDR3 spans 20 amino acids. Looked up from germline, CDR1 is LGHDT and CDR2 is YNNKEL (reference sequence).

A note on this clonotype: An end of the junction does not agree with germline; a read error may underlie this. This sequence joins TRBV29-1 and TRBJ1-2; TRBD1 matches at 8 bases. The germline gives CDR1 SQVTM, CDR2 ANQGSEA. The CDR3 length is 11 residues. The DNA for the CDR3 is TGCAGCGTTTTCCAGGGGGCTCAAAAGGACTTC. The encoded protein is CSVFQGAQKDF.

This clonotype was seen repeatedly, ten times or more. The chain has TRBV12-3 or TRBV12-4 and TRBJ1-2; no clear D. This CDR3 is built from 13 residues. V lost 0 bases, J lost 5 bases, and 7 bases lay in between. The CDR3 region is CASSLAGAYGYTF. The CDR3 DNA follows: TGTGCCAGCAGTTTAGCGGGAGCGTATGGCTACACCTTC.